This T cell receptor (beta chain) is drawn from a study of PD-L1 blockade in urothelial cancer. There are 16 residues in the CDR3. Unmatched junction bases numbered 12, after V lost 6 bases and J lost 7 bases. Germline V gives CDR1 SNHLY, CDR2 FYNNEI. Samples spanned pretreatment and treatment, with 1 to 8 time points per patient. Measured with immunoSEQ multiplex PCR; TCRdb has only the in-frame clones, and not every one. The sample yields about 71,000 clones, 85% to 90% seen once. The V and J genes are TRBV2 and TRBJ2-5; TRBD2 agrees at 12 bases. This TCR was sampled from a man aged 55-75 years with urothelial cancer. The sample here was PBMCs, taken around atezolizumab (anti-PD-L1) treatment. CDR3 bases: TGTGCCAGCAGAGAAAGACTAGCGGGGGCCACGGCGACCCAGTACTTC. It yields the protein CASRERLAGATATQYF.